A single sample is the source of the 14 T cell receptor beta chains below, sequenced in a study of blood T cell repertoires in COVID-19. TCRdb's copy holds only in-frame clones and misses some; the assay was immunoSEQ multiplex PCR. The data show fewer than 90,000 clones, about 95% seen once. Sequenced input: peripheral blood. The receptors originated from a human donor with active COVID-19. The donor label of this sample is uncertain.

The V and J genes are TRBV10-3 and TRBJ2-6; 11 bases fit TRBD1. Looked up from germline, CDR1 is ENHRY and CDR2 is SYGVKD. V dropped 6 bases and J dropped 1; count of bases not matched to a gene: 5. The CDR3 sequence is 17 residues long. The DNA of the CDR3 is TGTGCCATCAGCGGACAGGGGGCTAGGTCTGGGGCCAACGTCCTGACTTTC. This gives the protein CAISGQGARSGANVLTF.

The chain has TRBV3-1 (or the pseudogene TRBV3-2) and TRBJ2-5, with D perhaps matching TRBD1 (5 bases). Germline CDR1 and CDR2: LGHDT and YNNKEL (reference sequence). The CDR3 sequence is 14 residues long. Trimming left V 0 bases short and J 6 bases short, with 11 bases between. This CDR3 is CASSQEDRGKTQYF. In nucleotides, the CDR3 is TGTGCCAGCAGCCAAGAGGATAGGGGAAAGACCCAGTACTTC.

This sequence joins TRBV18 and TRBJ2-5, with D possibly TRBD1 on 6 matching bases. Germline V gene data show CDR1 as KGHSH and CDR2 as LQKENI. Trimming stripped 5 bases from V and 2 bases from J, with 18 bases between. This CDR3 is 16 amino acids long. In DNA, the CDR3 is TGTGCCAGCTCATCTCGGACTGGGACACAGCAAGAGACCCAGTACTTC. This sequence encodes CASSSRTGTQQETQYF.

The sample holds one count of this clone. This chain connects TRBV18 to TRBJ1-2, with 7 positions matching TRBD1. Trimming took 2 bases from V and 4 from J; bases not matched to a gene: 13. The CDR3 has 17 residues. Germline V lookup: CDR1 KGHSH, CDR2 LQKENI. CDR3 coding DNA: TGTGCCAGCTCACCAGATCTAACCGGGACAGAGGCCTATGGCTACACCTTC. It specifies CASSPDLTGTEAYGYTF.

The genes are TRBV27 and TRBJ2-7; 8 nucleotides match TRBD1. With 0 bases clipped from V and 2 bases from J, the junction kept 0 bases outside the gene matches. The germline V gene encodes CDR1 MNHEY and CDR2 SMNVEV (reference sequence). This CDR3 comprises 14 residues. CDR3 sequence reads: CASSLSTGAYEQYF. The CDR3 coding sequence is TGTGCCAGCAGTTTATCGACAGGGGCCTACGAGCAGTACTTC.

This rearrangement joins TRBV7-9 to TRBJ2-6, with D possibly matching TRBD1 (5 bases). The V end was cut by 5 bases, the J end by 3 bases, with 23 bases between. Germline CDR1 SEHNR, CDR2 FQNEAQ (reference sequence). The CDR3 length is 19 residues. CDR3 region: CASSPGRRQIMFGANVLTF. CDR3 bases: TGTGCCAGCAGCCCAGGGCGCCGACAGATCATGTTTGGGGCCAACGTCCTGACTTTC.

V is TRBV14 and J is TRBJ1-1, with a weak D call TRBD1 (6 bases). The germline gives CDR1 SGHDN, CDR2 FVKESK. The CDR3 is 14 amino acids. Between the trimmed V and J ends, which lost 1 base and 6 bases, there was a span of 12 bases. This chain's CDR3 is CASSQVTGRAEAFF. The CDR3 bases are TGTGCCAGCAGCCAAGTAACAGGGAGAGCTGAAGCTTTCTTT.

The rearrangement uses TRBV29-1 and TRBJ2-2, with D tentatively TRBD1 (7 bases). The germline V gene encodes CDR1 SQVTM and CDR2 ANQGSEA. CDR3 size: 15 residues. V gave up 3 bases and J gave up 2 bases, with 13 bases separating them. The CDR3 region is CSVEEGQINTGELFF. DNA of the CDR3: TGCAGCGTTGAGGAGGGACAGATAAACACCGGGGAGCTGTTTTTT.

V and J are TRBV5-1 and TRBJ2-6, with 10 bases identical to TRBD1. Germline CDR1 is SGHRS and CDR2 is YFSETQ. The CDR3 consists of 15 residues. Trimming took 4 bases from V and 6 from J; bases not matched to a gene: 4. In DNA, the CDR3 is TGCGCCAGCAGCCCGGGACAGGGGATGGCCAACGTCCTGACTTTC. This gives the protein CASSPGQGMANVLTF. The full variable domain, with the rest looked up from reference TRBV5-1 and TRBJ2-6, is KAGVTQTPRYLIKTRGQQVTLSCSPISGHRSVSWYQQTPGQGLQFLFEYFSETQRNKGNFPGRFSGRQFSNSRSEMNVSTLELGDSALYLCASSPGQGMANVLTFGAGSRLTVL.

The chain recombines TRBV5-1 with TRBJ1-1; no clear D gene. The V end was cut by 4 bases, the J end by 4 bases, with 20 bases between. The CDR3 has 16 residues. Germline V gene sequence: CDR1 SGHRS, CDR2 YFSETQ. The chain's CDR3 is CASSPDEFRLGTEAFF. The CDR3 DNA reads as TGCGCCAGCAGCCCTGATGAGTTCAGGTTAGGCACTGAAGCTTTCTTT.

J is TRBJ2-2 and V is TRBV29-1; TRBD2 matches at 15 bases. The V segment lost 4 bases and the J segment 7 bases; nucleotides outside the gene matches: 10. The CDR3 is made up of 17 amino acids. CDR1 is SQVTM and CDR2 is ANQGSEA in the germline V gene. CDR3 nucleotides: TGCAGCGTTGTCGCGCGGACTAGCGGGAGGGCGGTCGGGGAGCTGTTTTTT. This encodes CSVVARTSGRAVGELFF.

The V call is TRBV19, the J call TRBJ1-5; 7 bases align to TRBD1. Germline trimming cut 2 bases from V and 0 bases from J; bases unmatched to any gene: 16. Germline CDR1 LNHDA, CDR2 SQIVND (reference sequence). The CDR3 totals 20 residues. The CDR3 is CASSIYPRTGVSYSNQPQHF. Here the CDR3 DNA reads TGTGCCAGTAGTATATATCCCCGGACAGGAGTCTCGTATAGCAATCAGCCCCAGCATTTT.

This chain links TRBV19 with TRBJ1-1, with no clear D. Germline CDR1 and CDR2: LNHDA and SQIVND (reference sequence). V dropped 6 bases and J dropped 1 base, with 12 bases sitting between them. There are 14 residues in the CDR3. CDR3: CASSYLQANTEAFF. The CDR3 DNA is TGTGCCAGTAGCTACCTGCAGGCGAACACTGAAGCTTTCTTT.

The count of this clone is one. The chain recombines TRBV4-3 with TRBJ2-1; 7 nucleotides match TRBD2. The CDR3 extends over 16 amino acids. The V and J ends lost 4 bases and 8 bases, in that order; junction bases with no gene match: 14. From germline, CDR1 is LGHNA and CDR2 YSLEER. The CDR3 DNA sequence: TGCGCCAGCAGCCCCGTCAGCGGGAAATTAGTTCATGAGCAGTTCTTC. Its translation: CASSPVSGKLVHEQFF.